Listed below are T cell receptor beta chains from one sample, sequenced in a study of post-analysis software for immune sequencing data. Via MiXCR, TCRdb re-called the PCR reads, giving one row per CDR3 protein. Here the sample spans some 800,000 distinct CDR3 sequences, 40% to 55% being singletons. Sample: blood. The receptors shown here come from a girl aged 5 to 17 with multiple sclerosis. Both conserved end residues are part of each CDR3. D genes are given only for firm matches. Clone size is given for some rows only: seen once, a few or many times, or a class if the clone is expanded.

CSAEGGSPPRVAFF,TGCAGCGCCGAGGGGGGCAGCCCTCCCCGGGTGGCTTTCTTT,NA,TRBV29-1,TRBJ1-1,few
CASEGKVGNEQFF,TGTGCCAGCGAGGGCAAGGTGGGCAATGAGCAGTTCTTC,NA,TRBV5-6,TRBJ2-1,NA
CASSLLAGGKGEQYF,TGTGCCAGCAGCTTACTGGCGGGAGGAAAGGGCGAGCAGTACTTC,TRBD2,TRBV7-2,TRBJ2-7,NA
CASSVALGGAEQYF,TGTGCCAGCAGCGTAGCTTTGGGGGGCGCCGAGCAGTACTTC,NA,TRBV9,TRBJ2-7,NA
CASSLAGGRAGDTQYF,TGTGCCAGCAGCTTAGCAGGCGGGAGGGCCGGGGATACGCAGTATTTT,TRBD2,TRBV7-2,TRBJ2-3,NA
CATSDSDRAYGYTF,TGTGCCACCAGTGACTCCGACAGGGCCTATGGCTACACCTTC,TRBD1,TRBV24-1,TRBJ1-2,NA
CASSQDNSGTANTGELFF,TGTGCCAGCAGCCAAGATAATAGCGGGACTGCGAACACCGGGGAGCTGTTTTTT,TRBD2,TRBV4-2,TRBJ2-2,NA
CASSWGLGNSYEQYF,TGTGCCAGCAGCTGGGGTTTAGGGAACTCCTACGAGCAGTACTTC,NA,TRBV7-9,TRBJ2-7,NA
CASSGQGIYSNQPQHF,TGCGCCAGCAGTGGACAGGGAATTTATAGCAATCAGCCCCAGCATTTT,TRBD1,TRBV27,TRBJ1-5,NA
CSVVGRGRPGANVLTF,TGCAGCGTTGTGGGCAGGGGGCGCCCTGGGGCCAACGTCCTGACTTTC,TRBD1,TRBV29-1,TRBJ2-6,NA
CSARARGAGKETQYF,TGCAGTGCTAGAGCCCGAGGGGCAGGGAAAGAGACCCAGTACTTC,NA,TRBV20-1,TRBJ2-5,once
CASSFASRTYEQYF,TGTGCCAGCAGTTTTGCCTCTAGGACATACGAGCAGTACTTC,NA,TRBV12-3/TRBV12-4,TRBJ2-7,NA
CASSPPLGQGITEAFF,TGTGCCAGCAGTCCCCCCTTGGGACAGGGTATCACTGAAGCTTTCTTT,TRBD1,TRBV27,TRBJ1-1,few
CASSLATASTDTQYF,TGCGCCAGCAGCTTGGCTACGGCGAGCACAGATACGCAGTATTTT,NA,TRBV5-1,TRBJ2-3,NA